This record looks at one T cell receptor beta chain sequence and its context. Its antigen is undetermined. This specimen belongs to a study of cytomegalovirus exposure and HLA in healthy donors. Study observations and caveats: The study put about 180 TCR beta chains on its list as cytomegalovirus-associated.

The protocol was immunoSEQ multiplex PCR, while the TCRdb copy is restricted to in-frame clones and leaves out a portion. The sample holds roughly 230,000 clones, 90% seen once. CDR3 length equals 14 residues. The germline V gene has CDR1 MGHDK and CDR2 SYGVNS. Trimming shortened V by 2 bases and J by 4 bases, and 11 bases separated the two germline ends. The chain uses TRBV25-1 and TRBJ2-5, with a possible D match to TRBD1 (5 bases). The clonotype was recovered from a woman in her thirties in good health and CMV-seronegative. What was sequenced was PBMCs. The CDR3 nucleotides read TGTGCCAGCAGTGAACGTCAGGGCGCAGAGACCCAGTACTTC. It is translated as CASSERQGAETQYF.